Listed below are T cell receptor beta chains from one sample, sequenced in a study of cytomegalovirus exposure and HLA in healthy donors. The data were produced by immunoSEQ multiplex PCR, yet TCRdb's version contains in-frame clones alone and is incomplete. The sample carries 130,000 or so clones, roughly 80% recorded once. Material for sequencing was PBMCs. Every receptor here comes from a female donor in good health and CMV-seronegative. The CDR3 runs from the conserved cysteine through the conserved F or W. Clone size is shown for a subset of rows, as once, few, many or a class of expanded clone.

TRBV27 | NA | CASSPPSGRGYEQYF
TRBV19 | few | CASSIAVSSYNEQFF
TRBV11-2 | NA | CASSLNRVVTGELFF
TRBV7-9 | NA | CASSLEGVQYF
TRBV7-8 | NA | CASSLARGGYTF
TRBV7-2 | once | CASSRGRISDTQYF
TRBV5-4 | few | CASSLGQSYTEAFF
TRBV5-1 | NA | CASSPFGQGATYEQYF
TRBV30 | NA | CAWSATGVGETQYF
TRBV5-1 | NA | CASSLGLAGTTDTQYF
TRBV11-3 | NA | CASSLSSGDTQYF
TRBV19 | NA | CASSVSQGTYEQYF
TRBV6-1 | NA | CASHQGSETQYF
TRBV15 | few | CATSRPDRGPYEQYF
TRBV2 | NA | CAGGAGLSNQPQHF
TRBV6-5 | NA | CASSYASGTDTQYF
TRBV5-1 | NA | CASSSTGGGRTGELFF
TRBV11-2 | NA | CASSLAQGAQGYGYTF
TRBV28 | NA | CASSLYYTEAFF
TRBV15 | NA | CATSSPGDGGYAMGEQYF
TRBV7-9 | NA | CAGTQGEAMNTEAFF
TRBV10-3 | NA | CAISESLTGTEAFF
TRBV28 | NA | CASSPGRGRPTSGNTIYF
TRBV7-8 | NA | CASSLVTEYGYTF
TRBV18 | NA | CASSPPGQGSYEQYF
TRBV7-9 | few | CASSSTQGAGEQYF
TRBV4-1 | NA | CASSPPPGHIVSPLHF
TRBV2 | NA | CAIAEAGSTDTQYF
TRBV28 | once | CASSLGTGGGYEQYF
TRBV2 | NA | CASRTTGGPTEAFF
TRBV5-4 | NA | CASRPGQVTGELFF
TRBV14 | NA | CASSQVGGTSALLLIF
TRBV6-5 | NA | CASSPVREYNEKLFF
TRBV20-1 | NA | CSALRQPNYTF
TRBV29-1 | NA | CSVEADASYNEQFF
TRBV28 | NA | CASSSPGGLGNTIYF